This TCR beta chain was observed in a study of blood T cell repertoires in COVID-19. The data were produced by immunoSEQ multiplex PCR, yet TCRdb's version contains in-frame clones alone and is incomplete. The sample yields 150,000 to 200,000 clones, about 85% seen once. CDR1 is MNHEY and CDR2 is SVGAGI in the germline V gene. CDR3 length: 16 amino acids. Trimming stripped 3 bases from V and 10 bases from J, with 22 bases between. What was sequenced was peripheral blood. The chain carries TRBV6-5 and TRBJ2-1; perhaps TRBD1 as D (5 bases). This clonotype was obtained from a woman aged 40-49 years with COVID-19, enrolled during active disease. CDR3 residues: CASSYRVGSGKKEQFF. Written as DNA, the CDR3 is TGTGCCAGCAGTTATCGGGTGGGGTCAGGGAAAAAAGAGCAGTTCTTC.